This T cell receptor (beta chain) was found in a study of beta chain features in type 1 diabetes. Study in general: No patient-donor differences in age, gender, total cells or subset yield. Researchers looked at 85 million to 110 million sorted cells across all samples. Whole-study results and caveats: Patients with Type 1 diabetes showed moderately but significantly shorter TCRB CDR3s in all four CD4+ subsets.

The entirety of the isolated RNA underwent reverse transcription, so expressed TCRB transcripts were sequenced. Repertoires were generated with immunoSEQ multiplex PCR, while TCRdb's copy carries only in-frame clones and drops some. Seen here are around 250,000 clones, around 13% observed once, and the top ten hold roughly 0.02%. About this clone: Antigen specificity is unknown.

Trimming stripped 4 bases from V and 9 bases from J, with 14 bases between. Germline V gene data show CDR1 as SGHDT and CDR2 as YYEEEE. The length of the CDR3 is 13 residues. The sequencing sample was made of naive CD4+ T cells from blood. The clonotype originates from a man aged 30-40 years with type 1 diabetes. The chain is built from TRBV5-6 and TRBJ1-5; perhaps TRBD1 as D (5 bases). The CDR3 nucleotides are TGTGCCAGCAGCCAACGCAGGGCTTGGCCCCAGCATTTT. This gives the protein CASSQRRAWPQHF.